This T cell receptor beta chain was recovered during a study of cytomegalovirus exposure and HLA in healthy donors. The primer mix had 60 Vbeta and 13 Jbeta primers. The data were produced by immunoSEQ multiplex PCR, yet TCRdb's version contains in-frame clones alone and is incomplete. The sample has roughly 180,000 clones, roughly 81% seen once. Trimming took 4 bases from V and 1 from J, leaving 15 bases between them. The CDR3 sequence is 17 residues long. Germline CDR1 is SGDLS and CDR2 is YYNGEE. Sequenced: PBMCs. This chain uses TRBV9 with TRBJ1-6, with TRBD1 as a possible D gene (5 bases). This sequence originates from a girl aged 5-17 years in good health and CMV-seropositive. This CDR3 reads CASSPDGAWSYNSPLHF. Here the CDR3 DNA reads TGTGCCAGCAGCCCCGATGGGGCTTGGTCCTATAATTCACCCCTCCACTTT. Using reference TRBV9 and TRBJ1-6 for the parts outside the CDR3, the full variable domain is DSGVTQTPKHLITATGQRVTLRCSPRSGDLSVYWYQQSLDQGLQFLIQYYNGEERAKGNILERFSAQQFPDLHSELNLSSLELGDSALYFCASSPDGAWSYNSPLHFGNGTRLTVT.